The 23 T cell receptor beta chains presented below share a single source sample, sequenced in a study of T cell repertoires in cytomegalovirus infection. These TCRs' antigens remain unknown. TCRdb called the reads again in MiXCR, with one record for every CDR3 protein. The sample lists around 43,000 distinct CDR3 sequences; approximately 22% were seen once. The material sequenced was PBMCs, sequenced either directly or after in vitro stimulation (not recorded which). These TCRs come from a human donor in good health (CMV status not recorded). Some clones in this sample may be carry-over from other donors' samples.

To note about this clonotype: This may arise from a read error, as a much more abundant clone is one base away. The genes are TRBV12-3 or TRBV12-4 and TRBJ1-1; 7 positions agree with TRBD1. With 6 bases clipped from V and 6 bases from J, the junction kept 13 bases outside the gene matches. The CDR3 length is 15 residues. CDR3: CASRLRQGEGAEAFF. CDR3 coding DNA: TGTGCCAGCAGACTGAGACAGGGAGAGGGAGCTGAAGCTTTCTTT.

The chain joins TRBV4-1 to TRBJ2-3, with D maybe TRBD1 (5 bases). This CDR3 is 16 amino acids long. Germline CDR1 MGHRA, CDR2 YSYEKL. Trimming took 0 bases from V and 0 from J, leaving 10 bases between them. For the CDR3, the DNA is TGCGCCAGCAGCCAAGAGGACACGGCTAGCACAGATACGCAGTATTTT. Its protein product is CASSQEDTASTDTQYF.

This clonotype was counted at least ten times. This chain links TRBV27 with TRBJ2-5; D call uncertain. The germline gives CDR1 MNHEY, CDR2 SMNVEV (reference sequence). Trimming left V 8 bases short and J 9 bases short, with 13 bases between. The CDR3 covers 11 residues. DNA of the CDR3: TGTGCCAGCCGAGACGGTTCGGCCCAGTACTTC. It encodes CASRDGSAQYF.

This clonotype has a count of ten or more. V usage is TRBV7-2 and J usage is TRBJ2-1; D unclear. This CDR3 is built from 16 residues. Germline CDR1 reads SGHTA; CDR2 reads FQGNSA. Trimming removed 3 bases from V and 6 bases from J, with 18 bases in between. The CDR3 loop reads CASSFLTLVVPNEQFF. CDR3 DNA: TGTGCCAGCAGCTTTCTTACTTTGGTAGTACCCAATGAGCAGTTCTTC.

This chain uses TRBV11-2 with TRBJ2-2, with 7 nucleotides matching TRBD2. The V gene end was trimmed by 1 base and the J gene end by 6 bases; junction bases not matched to a gene: 2. The CDR3 extends over 14 amino acids. Germline assignment: CDR1 SGHAT and CDR2 FQNNGV. CDR3 sequence: CASSLGGGPGELFF. The CDR3 nucleotides are TGTGCCAGCAGCTTAGGGGGGGGACCCGGGGAGCTGTTTTTT.

V usage is TRBV27 and J usage is TRBJ2-2; 13 bases fit TRBD2. From germline, CDR1 is MNHEY and CDR2 SMNVEV (reference sequence). The V segment lost 7 bases and the J segment 7 bases; nucleotides outside the gene matches: 12. The CDR3 has 17 residues. CDR3 amino acids: CASKLTSGRTIGGELFF. The CDR3 coding sequence is TGTGCCAGCAAGCTGACTAGCGGGAGGACTATCGGCGGGGAGCTGTTTTTT.

There are a few counts of this clonotype. The germline gene is not matched at one end of the junction; a read error may be the cause. The V gene is TRBV7-9, the J gene TRBJ1-1, with D perhaps TRBD1 (5 bases). The CDR3 has 13 residues. Germline V gives CDR1 SEHNR, CDR2 FQNEAQ (reference sequence). The CDR3 is CASSFAGNPEAFF. The DNA of the CDR3 is TGTGCCAGCAGCTTTGCAGGGAACCCTGAAGCTTTCTTT.

This sequence joins TRBV7-8 and TRBJ2-1, with 11 nucleotides matching TRBD2. CDR1 and CDR2 (germline): SGHVS, FQNEAQ. The J segment lost 3 bases and the V segment lost 5 bases, leaving 6 bases of the junction unmatched. The CDR3 length is 16 residues. The chain's CDR3 is CASSLFSGRGYNEQFF. Here the CDR3 DNA reads TGTGCCAGCAGCCTGTTTAGCGGGAGGGGCTACAATGAGCAGTTCTTC.

This clonotype was counted ten times or more. The genes are TRBV7-6 and TRBJ2-7; maybe TRBD1 (5 bases). Germline V lookup: CDR1 SGHVS, CDR2 FNYEAQ. The CDR3 extends over 14 amino acids. V dropped 1 base and J dropped 2 bases, with 9 bases sitting between them. DNA of the CDR3: TGTGCCAGCAGCTTAGAGGGGAACGCCTACGAGCAGTACTTC. Translated: CASSLEGNAYEQYF. The variable domain in full, with the rest retrieved from reference TRBV7-6 and TRBJ2-7, is GAGVSQSPRYKVTKRGQDVALRCDPISGHVSLYWYRQALGQGPEFLTYFNYEAQQDKSGLPNDRFSAERPEGSISTLTIQRTEQRDSAMYRCASSLEGNAYEQYFGPGTRLTVT.

This clonotype was detected many times. The chain joins TRBV5-6 to TRBJ1-5, with D possibly being TRBD1 (6 bases). CDR3 length equals 16 residues. Germline loops: CDR1 SGHDT, CDR2 YYEEEE. V lost 0 bases and J lost 2, with 12 bases in between. CDR3 DNA sequence: TGTGCCAGCAGCTTGGCCGGGGGGCTGGGCAATCAGCCCCAGCATTTT. It translates to CASSLAGGLGNQPQHF.

This clonotype occurred many times. The chain carries TRBV7-8 and TRBJ1-2; 8 bases align to TRBD1. The CDR3 consists of 15 residues. The trim removed 5 bases at V and 4 bases at J, leaving 9 bases unmatched. CDR1 and CDR2 (germline): SGHVS, FQNEAQ. The CDR3 is CASSPTGDLSYGYTF. The CDR3, as DNA: TGTGCCAGCAGCCCGACAGGGGATCTAAGCTATGGCTACACCTTC.

This clonotype was seen ten or more times. The V call is TRBV12-3 or TRBV12-4, the J call TRBJ1-1; tentatively, D is TRBD1 (6 bases). This CDR3 is 14 amino acids long. Between the trimmed V and J ends, which lost 4 bases and 4 bases, there was a span of 13 bases. The CDR3 region is CASSSRQETTEAFF. CDR3 DNA: TGTGCCAGCAGTTCTAGACAGGAGACCACTGAAGCTTTCTTT.

This chain links TRBV6-2 or TRBV6-3 with TRBJ2-7; D unclear. Germline CDR1 is MNHEY and CDR2 is SVGEGT. Trimming stripped 8 bases from V and 5 bases from J, with 16 bases between. There are 13 residues in the CDR3. The CDR3 spells CASGRSLHHEQYF. CDR3 DNA: TGTGCCAGCGGGCGGAGTTTACACCACGAGCAGTACTTC.

The V gene is TRBV7-9, the J gene TRBJ1-1, with TRBD1 matching 9 bases. The V and J ends lost 4 bases and 1 base, in that order; junction bases with no gene match: 4. The germline V gene has CDR1 SEHNR and CDR2 FQNEAQ (reference sequence). The CDR3 extends over 15 amino acids. CDR3: CASSSAGQGNTEAFF. The CDR3, as DNA: TGTGCCAGCAGCTCAGCGGGACAGGGGAACACTGAAGCTTTCTTT.

This clonotype was detected a few times. The chain links TRBV12-3 or TRBV12-4 to TRBJ1-2; 10 nucleotides agree with TRBD1. Trimming took 5 bases from V and 6 from J; bases not matched to a gene: 3. CDR3 length: 13 amino acids. Written as DNA, the CDR3 is TGTGCCAGCAGTCGACAGGGGGCTGATGGCTACACCTTC. Amino acids: CASSRQGADGYTF.

There are many counts of this clonotype. In nucleotides, the CDR3 is TGTGCCAGCAGCTTAGGGGGCAGGGTAGTAGACACTGAAGCTTTCTTT. This encodes CASSLGGRVVDTEAFF. The chain has TRBV7-2 and TRBJ1-1; maybe TRBD1 (5 bases). Per the germline V gene, CDR1 is SGHTA and CDR2 is FQGNSA. The germline V and J ends were trimmed by 1 base and 3 bases, with 15 bases remaining between them. The length of the CDR3 is 16 residues. Variable domain in full (rest from reference TRBV7-2 and TRBJ1-1): GAGVSQSPSNKVTEKGKDVELRCDPISGHTALYWYRQSLGQGLEFLIYFQGNSAPDKSGLPSDRFSAERTGGSVSTLTIQRTQQEDSAVYLCASSLGGRVVDTEAFFGQGTRLTVV.

This clonotype was counted ten times or more. The chain carries TRBV7-8 and TRBJ2-5; 10 bases are shared with TRBD2. The CDR3 is 16 residues long. Germline assignment: CDR1 SGHVS and CDR2 FQNEAQ. J was trimmed by 4 bases and V by 5 bases; bases with no gene match: 10. The CDR3 DNA reads TGTGCCAGCAGCCCCCCGGGGGAGCGGGAGGGAGAGACCCAGTACTTC. Protein sequence: CASSPPGEREGETQYF. The whole variable domain, filled in from reference TRBV7-8 and TRBJ2-5, reads GAGVSQSPRYKVAKRGQDVALRCDPISGHVSLFWYQQALGQGPEFLTYFQNEAQLDKSGLPSDRFFAERPEGSVSTLKIQRTQQEDSAVYLCASSPPGEREGETQYFGPGTRLLVL.

This clonotype showed up just a few times. The rearrangement joins TRBV20-1 to TRBJ2-3; either TRBD1 or TRBD2 may fit D (5 bases each). This CDR3 has 14 amino acids. Germline CDR1 and CDR2: DFQATT and SNEGSKA (reference sequence). V gave up 5 bases and J gave up 3 bases, with 15 bases separating them. The CDR3 DNA is TGCAGTGCTGGTGGGGGACCTTGGACAGATACGCAGTATTTT. As protein: CSAGGGPWTDTQYF.

The genes are TRBV6-1 and TRBJ1-2; TRBD1 matches 8 bases. Germline CDR1 is MNHNS and CDR2 is SASEGT. The CDR3 is 16 amino acids. Trimming removed 6 bases from V and 2 bases from J; junction bases left unmatched: 11. The chain's CDR3 is CASRGGNGQGNYGYTF. CDR3 DNA sequence: TGTGCCAGCAGGGGGGGGAACGGACAGGGAAACTATGGCTACACCTTC.

This clonotype occurred many times. This sequence joins TRBV7-2 and TRBJ2-1; unclear D gene. CDR3 length: 17 amino acids. Germline V gene lookup returns CDR1 SGHTA and CDR2 FQGNSA. With 4 bases removed from V and 0 bases from J, the gap between germline ends came to 16 bases. The CDR3 nucleotides are TGTGCCAGCAGCTCCCCCCTGGGCGGTAGCTCCTACAATGAGCAGTTCTTC. This sequence encodes CASSSPLGGSSYNEQFF. The full variable domain, its missing parts supplied by reference TRBV7-2 and TRBJ2-1, is GAGVSQSPSNKVTEKGKDVELRCDPISGHTALYWYRQSLGQGLEFLIYFQGNSAPDKSGLPSDRFSAERTGGSVSTLTIQRTQQEDSAVYLCASSSPLGGSSYNEQFFGPGTRLTVL.

At least ten counts were recorded for this clonotype. The chain employs TRBV27 and TRBJ1-6; TRBD1 might be the D (5 bases). The CDR3 is 14 amino acids. Germline CDR1 reads MNHEY; CDR2 reads SMNVEV (reference sequence). V dropped 10 bases and J dropped 11 bases, with 21 bases sitting between them. CDR3 sequence reads: CATLGDGPLAPLHF. The CDR3 bases are TGTGCCACACTTGGGGACGGCCCCTTAGCACCCCTCCACTTT.

The chain couples TRBV6-6 to TRBJ1-2; 7 bases line up with TRBD1. From germline, CDR1 is MNHNY and CDR2 SVGAGI (reference sequence). This CDR3 contains 13 residues. J gave up 8 bases and V 4 bases, and 7 bases lay outside the gene matches. The CDR3 sequence is CASSSDRVGGYTF. CDR3 sequence (DNA): TGTGCCAGCAGTTCAGACAGGGTTGGAGGCTACACCTTC.

V gene TRBV5-4 combines with J gene TRBJ2-5; 9 bases agree with TRBD2. V gave up 5 bases and J gave up 3 bases; unmatched junction bases: 8. The CDR3 is made up of 15 amino acids. In germline, CDR1 is SGHNT, CDR2 YYREEE (reference sequence). CDR3 loop: CASREPGLAEETQYF. CDR3 in DNA: TGTGCCAGCAGAGAACCGGGACTAGCCGAAGAGACCCAGTACTTC.